The 2 T cell receptor beta chains below all came from one sample that was sequenced in a study of blood T cell repertoires in COVID-19. Sequencing used immunoSEQ multiplex PCR; TCRdb keeps in-frame clones, though not all of them. The sample has fewer than 150,000 clones; around 83% are singletons. Sequencing input: PBMCs or T cells enriched from blood (not recorded which). The receptors come from a man aged 30-40 years who had recovered from COVID-19.

The chain has TRBV5-8 and TRBJ1-1; no reliable D call. Germline-derived CDR1 and CDR2 are SGHTS and YDEGEE. Trimming removed 2 bases at V and 0 bases at J, with 5 bases between. The CDR3 contains 13 residues. Here the CDR3 DNA reads TGTGCCAGCAGCTTCCAGGTGAACACTGAAGCTTTCTTT. This gives the protein CASSFQVNTEAFF.

The V call is TRBV5-1, the J call TRBJ1-1; D is undetermined. V was pared by 7 bases and J by 0 bases, with 13 bases between. Germline values: CDR1 SGHRS, CDR2 YFSETQ. This CDR3 is built from 14 residues. The CDR3 DNA follows: TGCGCCAGCTCTGAGGAAGACCTGAACACTGAAGCTTTCTTT. Translated, it gives CASSEEDLNTEAFF.